This T cell receptor beta chain was recovered during a study of cytomegalovirus exposure and HLA in healthy donors (dated by TCRdb to 2016 to 2017). Background for the entire study: According to an earlier analysis of 450 to 650 of the donors, about 179 million T cells yielded 117 million unique TCR beta sequences and around 300 Gb of sequence data. An early release that covered around 590 HLA-typed donors contained approximately 300 gigabases of sequencing data and 85 million to 100 million unique TCR sequences. Among the roughly 400 genotyped donors, around 81% belonged to the genetic ancestry cluster associated with self-reported Caucasian donors. The study aimed to test whether cataloging public T cell receptors could reveal signatures of past pathogen exposure. The T cell repertoires of some 670 subjects were profiled by immunosequencing and related to cytomegalovirus serostatus. In addition to the first cohort of hundreds of subjects, a separate validation cohort of around 110 different subjects was used. The study combined high-throughput TCR immunosequencing, statistical association of individual TCRs with disease status, and machine learning to predict cytomegalovirus infection status. To study patterns of TCR occurrence, a later analysis re-analyzed previously published TCR beta repertoires from 600 to 750 donors and added high-resolution HLA genotyping. In the later analysis, no new phenotypic data were used to find candidate immune exposures; instead, reliance was placed on TCR beta sequences and their occurrence across donors. In an earlier analysis of about 590 of the donors, high-throughput TCR beta sequencing was used to judge whether each TCR beta V gene segment behaved as functional or pseudogenic. Donor age, sex, ethnicity and CMV serostatus were compiled alongside the repertoire data. Genome-wide SNP genotypes for about 65% of the 666 donors were used in a later genetic analysis, which treated that subset as a discovery cohort. All discovery cohort repertoires had been generated using a single sequencing platform. Both class I and class II loci were covered by HLA typing, at four-digit resolution. The number of donors typed differed by locus, with roughly 620-640 for A, B, C, DRB1 and DQB1, 522 for DQA1, over 600 for DPA1, and some 440 for DPB1. Because of strong linkage in the cohort, 4 to 6 DR-DQ haplotypes were treated as single units for association and clustering. Among 398 genotyped donors of the cohort, an average of roughly 230,000 unique TCR beta nucleotide sequences was sequenced per donor, of which 15% to 20% were non-productive. Overall study results and their limits: In a later analysis, the rate of TCR association differed among HLA loci, with DRB1 alleles having the most associated TCRs and HLA-C alleles having the fewest. When HLA alleles, especially DR and DQ, strongly co-occurred, attributing TCR associations to individual alleles was difficult. The study listed over 150 TCR beta chains as associated with cytomegalovirus. Sequencing depth was assumed to be roughly uniform across donors in the presence/absence analyses, though that assumption may not hold. For the cohort, immune exposure information was limited to CMV serostatus. The earlier analysis of 450 to 700 of the donors excluded fewer than 20 rarely observed V segments, including chromosome 9 orphons, because counts were too low. In a later genetic analysis, a missense DCLRE1C variant was associated with V-gene and J-gene trimming of TCR beta chains, and the association was replicated in an independent cohort. Because HLA typing was unavailable for some donors at each locus, only the typed subset was used in association tests. In an earlier analysis of approximately 600 of the donors, most TCR beta V segments were observed in productive rearrangements about 87% or about 30% of the time, broadly matching IMGT annotations. At a false discovery rate of 0.05, a later analysis linked 16,951 TCR beta sequences to specific HLA alleles. The cohort was sequenced for TCR beta chains only, and without alpha or paired-chain data the features that could be detected were limited. Cytomegalovirus status was reported to be diagnosed by the classifier with high specificity and sensitivity in both the original and validation cohorts. According to a later genetic analysis, donors in an Asian-associated ancestry cluster had fewer N-insertions in productive TCRs than the approximately 630-donor mean. In vitro tests confirmed that a few of the cytomegalovirus-associated TCR beta chains recognize cytomegalovirus antigens. According to a later analysis, most CMV-associated TCR beta chains appeared to be HLA-restricted, and the HLA associations seemed to be driven largely by CMV exposure. Correlated functional status among segregating V segments might be attributable to linkage disequilibrium, but an unknown experimental factor could not be ruled out. A later analysis reported that several top co-occurrence clusters appeared linked to parvovirus B19, influenza, CMV and Epstein-Barr virus. A cluster of highly shared sequence variants was judged likely to be a technical artifact of the sequencing pipeline. While some public TCRs were present in many individuals, most TCR sequences turned up only very rarely across donors. It was suggested by the authors that the approach could potentially be generalized to other disease states and immunological phenotypes. A further reported finding was that TCR beta sequences accurately predicted the HLA-A and HLA-B alleles for most subjects in the first cohort. In a later analysis, HLA-associated TCR beta chains were found to be more clonally expanded and to have lower generation probabilities than equally common non-associated chains.

As to this clone: No antigen is known for it. Per-base quality was not reported, and no clone a single base away is much larger than it.

Libraries were made using the immunoSEQ multiplex PCR assay. For the multiplex PCR, a mixture combining 60 forward primers for TCR Vbeta segments and 13 reverse primers for TCR Jbeta segments was used. Amplification of the CDR3 region of rearranged TCR beta genes was performed with a multiplex PCR assay on genomic DNA. On the Illumina HiSeq System, the amplified TCR beta libraries were sequenced as 87-base-pair reads. For the original study's pipeline: A later analysis counted about 80 million unique TCR beta chains across the 650 to 700 repertoires, and around 12 million of these chains were shared by at least two donors. To remove PCR and sequencing errors, raw reads were error-corrected and collapsed into unique sequences using a nearest-neighbor algorithm that merged closely related sequences. To assign V, D and J gene segments, CDR3 sequences were aligned to IMGT reference sequences. Each retained sequence needed at least a six-nucleotide match to both a V gene segment and a J gene segment. A rearrangement was called productive if the CDR3 had no stop codons and remained in frame with V and J, and every other rearrangement was called non-productive. CDR3 was defined according to IMGT convention as the region running from the second conserved V-encoded cysteine to the conserved J-encoded phenylalanine. The earlier analysis of about 590 of the donors excluded sequences that lacked an unambiguous match to a single V gene segment. In an earlier analysis of 500 to 750 of the donors, V segments were called functional above 56.7% productive rearrangements and were called segregating when the between-donor standard deviation exceeded 5%. A statistical classification framework was built to diagnose cytomegalovirus status from the catalog of TCR beta chain sequences. In a later analysis, V and J genes were assigned by comparing TCR nucleotide sequences against IMGT/GENE-DB human TR gene sequences. A later analysis assigned CDR3 sequences and most-parsimonious VDJ recombination scenarios with the TCRdist pipeline. A later analysis defined each TCR beta chain by its CDR3 amino acid sequence plus V-gene family, and excluded reads lacking a unique V-gene family. A later analysis removed 500 to 650 highly shared, low-generation-probability nucleotide sequences to deal with suspected cross-contamination and a sequencing artifact. In a later analysis, a clonal expansion index for each public chain was calculated from normalized within-repertoire ranks of inferred template counts. In a later analysis, generation probabilities were computed with a VDJ recombination model fitted to out-of-frame rearrangements, and the resulting probabilities were checked against IGoR. In a later analysis, hypergeometric tests were used to score TCR-TCR, TCR-HLA and TCR-CMV co-occurrence, with a repertoire-size bias correction applied to TCR pairs. To estimate false discovery rates, a later analysis permuted the HLA or CMV assignments 20 times. In a later analysis, co-occurring TCRs were grouped with DBSCAN, and TCRdist sequence similarity was added when clustering was performed within HLA-allele-positive subsets. Repertoires with fewer than 30,000 or more than 120,000 public chains were left out of co-occurrence clustering, as were a few repertoires with anomalous nucleotide sharing. TCRdb provides this immuneACCESS table in a form limited to in-frame rearrangements. Some clones are lacking; in checked studies, under half of them reflect an unresolved V gene, and why the rest are absent is not known. V, J and clone size derive from that table, while D and trimming were established from the DNA sequence. Here the sample has about 120,000 clones; about three quarters occur a single time. The biggest ten clones account for around 10% of the sample.

The cohort comprised some 700 healthy bone marrow donors. At the time of sampling, all cohort members were nominally healthy, though unrecorded immune exposures were likely present. The donor tested CMV seropositive, placing the donor among the 289 seropositive members of the cohort. Each donor provided a peripheral blood sample, and peripheral blood mononuclear cells were used for TCR beta sequencing. The Qiagen DNeasy Blood Extraction Kit was used to extract genomic DNA from the blood cell samples. This receptor was obtained from a middle-aged woman in good health and CMV-seropositive. Input material: PBMCs.

This receptor has the CDR3 CASSQATQGIFYEQYF. The DNA sequence is as follows: TGTGCCAGCAGCCAAGCCACCCAGGGAATATTCTACGAGCAGTACTTC. The sequence links TRBV4-2 to TRBJ2-7, with TRBD1 as a weak D call on 5 bases. CDR1 LGHNA and CDR2 YNFKEQ were looked up in the germline V gene. The CDR3 measures 16 amino acids from cysteine to phenylalanine. The CDR3 DNA has 48 bases and is translated from base 1. V loses 1 base, J loses 3 bases, and the germline ends lie 16 bases apart.